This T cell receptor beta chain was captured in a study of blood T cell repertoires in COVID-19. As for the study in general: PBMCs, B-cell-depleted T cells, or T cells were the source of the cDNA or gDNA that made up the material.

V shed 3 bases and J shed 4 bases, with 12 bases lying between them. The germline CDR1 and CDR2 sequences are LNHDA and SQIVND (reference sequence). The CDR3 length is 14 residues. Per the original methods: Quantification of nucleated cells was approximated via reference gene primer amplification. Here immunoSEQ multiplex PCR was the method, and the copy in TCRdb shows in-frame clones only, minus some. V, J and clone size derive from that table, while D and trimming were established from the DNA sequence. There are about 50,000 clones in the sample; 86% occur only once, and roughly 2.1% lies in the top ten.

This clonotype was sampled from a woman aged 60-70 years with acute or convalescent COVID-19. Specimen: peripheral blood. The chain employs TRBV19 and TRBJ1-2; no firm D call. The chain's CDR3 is CASSIGVPGYGYTF. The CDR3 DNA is TGTGCCAGTAGTATCGGTGTCCCGGGCTATGGCTACACCTTC.